Sequencing of this T cell receptor (beta chain) was carried out in a study of blood T cell repertoires in COVID-19 (dated by TCRdb to about 2020). With regard to the full study: Samples covering the acute and convalescent phases of COVID-19 were provided by collaborators in the United States, Italy and Spain. The repertoires were released in a freely available public database meant as a resource for research on the immune response to SARS-CoV-2. Sample metadata almost always included a de-identified subject ID, COVID-19 status, age in years and sex. Where HLA class I and class II types were available, the types were taken from metadata supplied by the sample provider, not from assay-based typing. The samples were drawn from the first 160 participants of the ongoing ImmuneRACE study and from some 1,300 subjects provided by 6 global collaborators. The material from the prospective study consisted of cDNA or gDNA derived from T cells, B-cell-depleted T cells, or PBMCs. The dataset comprised deeply sampled blood TCRbeta repertoires from subjects exposed to, actively infected with, or recovered from COVID-19.

Comments on this clone: The clone's antigen remains unknown. The junction and the germline gene differ at one end; a read error may be behind it.

TCRbeta CDR3 regions were amplified from genomic DNA by means of the immunoSEQ Assay, a bias-controlled multiplex PCR. The authors' analysis ran thus. The number of nucleated cells in each sample was estimated from the amplification of reference gene primers within the assay. To quantify the absolute abundance of each unique TCRbeta CDR3 rearrangement, sequence reads were collapsed and filtered. For each sample, productive Simpson clonality was calculated as the square root of Simpson's diversity index over productive rearrangements. The table comes from immuneACCESS by way of TCRdb, which keeps in-frame sequences with V and J called. Part of the clones is missing from these tables; in studies checked, under half for an unresolved V gene and the rest for unknown reasons. V, J and clone size are taken as reported in that table, and D and trimming were inferred from the DNA itself. The sample records about 110,000 clones, about four fifths of which are singletons. The ten largest account for more than 15% of the sample.

Each collaborating institution followed its own protocols to collect whole blood in K2EDTA tubes. For TCRbeta analysis, collaborator samples were shipped as frozen whole blood, as isolated PBMCs, or as DNA extracted from either sample type. What the authors observed across the whole study: The quantity of clinical and demographic metadata differed by source and by participant and was supplied without curation.

The sequence derives from an older woman with acute or convalescent COVID-19. The specimen was peripheral blood.

The CDR3 protein: CARSRLAGGGWETQYF. At the DNA level, the sequence is TGTGCCCGCAGTCGACTAGCGGGGGGGGGATGGGAGACCCAGTACTTC. Here the chain combines TRBV6-6 and TRBJ2-5; TRBD2 fits 14 bases in the junction. CDR1 and CDR2 are read off the germline V gene (reference sequence) as MNHNY and SVGAGI. The CDR3 sequence holds 16 residues, the cysteine and phenylalanine included. Only the CDR3 region is kept as DNA, spanning 48 bases read in frame from base 1.